Listed below are T cell receptor beta chains from one sample, sequenced in a study of response to subunit inactivated influenza vaccine. TCRdb recomputed calls from the RT-PCR reads with MiXCR, one row per CDR3 protein. The sample yields about 540,000 distinct CDR3 sequences, approximately 20% seen once. These data were also filed under a second study, of T cells expressing NK-cell markers.

The source was CD4+ T cells sorted from PBMCs, collected less than 13 days after vaccination. The receptors shown here come from a man aged 45-65 years who received an inactivated influenza vaccine. The CDR3 runs from the conserved cysteine through the conserved F or W. Each record gives: D gene, clone size, J gene, V gene, CDR3 DNA, CDR3 protein. D genes are given only for firm matches. Expanded clones get a size class; other rows say once, few or many, or leave the size out.

d_call: NA
clone_size: NA
j_call: TRBJ2-7
v_call: TRBV20-1
cdr3_nt: TGCAGTGCCGTCCGGGACTCCAGCCAGCAGTACTTC
cdr3_aa: CSAVRDSSQQYF

d_call: NA
clone_size: NA
j_call: TRBJ2-1
v_call: TRBV12-2
cdr3_nt: TGTGCAAGTCGCGTAGAGGGGGGCCCGGGAAAGTTCTTC
cdr3_aa: CASRVEGGPGKFF

d_call: NA
clone_size: NA
j_call: TRBJ2-6
v_call: TRBV4-1
cdr3_nt: TGCGCCAGCAGCCACCCTGGGGCCAACGTCCTGACTTTC
cdr3_aa: CASSHPGANVLTF

d_call: TRBD1
clone_size: NA
j_call: TRBJ1-3
v_call: TRBV5-1
cdr3_nt: TGCGCCAGCAGCTGGGACAGGGGCTCTGGAAACACCATATATTTT
cdr3_aa: CASSWDRGSGNTIYF

d_call: TRBD2
clone_size: few
j_call: TRBJ2-1
v_call: TRBV6-2/TRBV6-3
cdr3_nt: TGTGCCAGCAGTTACGCTAGCGGGAGGTTTCATAATGAGCAGTTCTTC
cdr3_aa: CASSYASGRFHNEQFF

d_call: NA
clone_size: many
j_call: TRBJ2-3
v_call: TRBV7-9
cdr3_nt: TGTGCCAGCAGCTCTCACAGCGATACGCAGTATTTT
cdr3_aa: CASSSHSDTQYF

d_call: TRBD2
clone_size: NA
j_call: TRBJ2-1
v_call: TRBV20-1
cdr3_nt: TGCAGTGCTAGAACTAGCGGGGGGGCTGGGCAGTTCTTC
cdr3_aa: CSARTSGGAGQFF

d_call: NA
clone_size: NA
j_call: TRBJ2-5
v_call: TRBV3-1
cdr3_nt: TGTGCCAGCAGCCAAGGGGGAGCCACGACCCAGTACTTC
cdr3_aa: CASSQGGATTQYF

d_call: NA
clone_size: NA
j_call: TRBJ1-6
v_call: TRBV7-2
cdr3_nt: TGTGCCAGCAGCCGCGGACGGAATAATTCACCCCTCCACTTT
cdr3_aa: CASSRGRNNSPLHF

d_call: NA
clone_size: few
j_call: TRBJ2-3
v_call: TRBV29-1
cdr3_nt: TGCAGCGTTGAACGGCAGGGTGGTAGTACGCAGTATTTT
cdr3_aa: CSVERQGGSTQYF